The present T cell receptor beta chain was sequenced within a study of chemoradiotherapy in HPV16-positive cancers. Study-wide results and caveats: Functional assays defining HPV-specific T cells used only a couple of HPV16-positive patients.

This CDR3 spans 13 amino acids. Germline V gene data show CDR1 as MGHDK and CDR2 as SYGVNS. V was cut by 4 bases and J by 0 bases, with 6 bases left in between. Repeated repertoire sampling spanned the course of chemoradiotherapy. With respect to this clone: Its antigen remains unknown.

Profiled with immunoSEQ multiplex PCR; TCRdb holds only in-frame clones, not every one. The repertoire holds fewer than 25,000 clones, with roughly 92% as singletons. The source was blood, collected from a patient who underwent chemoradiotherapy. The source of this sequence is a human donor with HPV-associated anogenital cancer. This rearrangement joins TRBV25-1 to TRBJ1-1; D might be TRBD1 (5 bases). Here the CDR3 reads CASSVTVNTEAFF. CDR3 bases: TGTGCCAGCAGTGTGACAGTGAACACTGAAGCTTTCTTT.